This T cell receptor (beta chain) was documented in a study of blood T cell repertoires in COVID-19. The CDR3 totals 11 residues. CDR1 and CDR2 (germline): WSHSY, SAAADI. V was cut by 10 bases and J by 8 bases, with 12 bases left in between. This clone has a single count. In the original workflow: Reference gene primer amplification gave estimated nucleated cell counts. Some clones are missing from TCRdb's copy, which holds only in-frame ones; the method was immunoSEQ multiplex PCR. The D gene and trimming were derived from the DNA, and the V and J assignments and clone size from that table. The data contain roughly 400,000 clones, over 75% of them seen just once; the ten biggest clones take up approximately 1.5%. Everyone who took part was roughly 18 to 90 years old, and they came from fewer than 25 US areas. Allocation to cohorts depended on clinical history reported by the participants.

The sequenced sample consisted of PBMCs or T cells enriched from blood (not recorded which). This receptor was identified in a woman aged 18-29 years who had been exposed to COVID-19. The chain uses TRBV10-2 and TRBJ2-1; D is unresolved. DNA of the CDR3: TGCGCCACCTCTCGAAGCGATGAGCAGTTCTTC. As protein: CATSRSDEQFF.